One sample yielded the 28 T cell receptor beta chains listed below, sequenced in a study of tumor and adjacent non-tumor tissue in lung cancer. Three rounds of nested PCR, following a modified ARM-PCR protocol, produced the TCRbeta library. Each CDR3 protein is one row after TCRdb ran MiXCR on the multiplex PCR reads. The data show about 200,000 distinct CDR3 sequences, roughly 70% seen once. This sample's RNA came from whole unsorted tissue. The specimen sequenced was lung tumor tissue. These receptors were taken from a man between 60 and 75 years old with non-small cell lung cancer.

The chain links TRBV11-2 to TRBJ2-2; D not resolved. Trimming removed 7 bases at V and 7 bases at J, with 13 bases between. The germline V gene has CDR1 SGHAT and CDR2 FQNNGV. The CDR3 runs 13 residues. CDR3 amino acids: CASNNTWGGELFF. The CDR3 nucleotides are TGTGCCAGCAATAATACCTGGGGCGGGGAGCTGTTTTTT.

Points on this clonotype: At one end the junction does not follow the germline gene, possibly because of a read error. CDR3 nucleotide sequence: TGTGCCAGTAGCTCCCCCAGGGACAGGGTAACAGATACGCAGTATTTT. Its translation: CASSSPRDRVTDTQYF. The genes are TRBV11-3 and TRBJ2-3, with 9 bases lining up with TRBD1. Germline V gene sequence: CDR1 SGHNT, CDR2 YENEEA. The CDR3 extends over 16 amino acids.

Remarks on this clonotype: At one of its ends the junction is not consistent with the germline gene, which may arise from a read error. This chain links TRBV11-3 with TRBJ2-1; 13 bases map to TRBD2. Germline V lookup: CDR1 SGHNT, CDR2 YENEEA. This CDR3 spans 18 amino acids. In nucleotides, the CDR3 is TGTGTCAGCAGACGTGCACTAGCGGGAGGGCACAACTACAATGAGCAGTTCTTC. Its protein product is CVSRRALAGGHNYNEQFF.

This clonotype was picked up one time. One junction end disagrees with the germline gene, perhaps due to a read error. The rearrangement links TRBV20-1 to TRBJ1-1; D not certain. This CDR3 region has 13 residues. The germline V gene encodes CDR1 DFQATT and CDR2 SNEGSKA (reference sequence). This CDR3 reads CSAGKGMNTEASF. The CDR3 DNA sequence: TGCAGTGCCGGAAAGGGTATGAATACTGAAGCTTCCTTT.

With respect to this clonotype: Mismatch with germline at one junction end may stem from a read error. The V and J genes are TRBV29-1 and TRBJ1-2; D is perhaps TRBD1 (5 bases). This CDR3 comprises 14 residues. Germline assignment: CDR1 SQVTM and CDR2 ANQGSEA. CDR3 bases: TGCAGCGTTTCGGGGGATACAGCTAACTGTGGCTACACCTTC. Encoded protein: CSVSGDTANCGYTF.

In this sample, this clonotype turned up a few times. The junction differs from germline at one of its ends, possibly a read error. CDR3 protein: CSTRNLGTSRHNEQFF. CDR3 bases: TGCAGTACTAGGAACCTGGGGACTAGCCGACACAATGAGCAGTTCTTC. The genes are TRBV20-1 and TRBJ2-1, with 9 nucleotides matching TRBD2. CDR1 is DFQATT and CDR2 is SNEGSKA in the germline V gene (reference sequence). The CDR3 loop spans 16 amino acids.

This clonotype appeared many times. The rearrangement uses TRBV11-2 and TRBJ2-5; 7 positions match TRBD2. Losses at the gene ends were 8 bases for V and 3 bases for J; bases not matched to a gene: 0. CDR1 is SGHAT and CDR2 is FQNNGV in the germline V gene. The CDR3 length is 11 residues. The chain's CDR3 is CASRGEETQYF. The CDR3 coding sequence is TGTGCCAGCCGGGGGGAAGAGACCCAGTACTTC.

This clonotype was detected ten times or more. The V call is TRBV20-1, the J call TRBJ2-7; the match to TRBD2 covers 7 bases. V was clipped by 6 bases and J by 6 bases; unmatched bases: 11. From germline, CDR1 is DFQATT and CDR2 SNEGSKA (reference sequence). The CDR3 is 13 amino acids. CDR3 loop: CSASREGLSEQYF. The DNA of the CDR3 is TGCAGTGCCTCAAGGGAGGGCCTTAGCGAGCAGTACTTC.

V gene TRBV11-2 combines with J gene TRBJ1-1, with 7 positions matching TRBD1. The CDR3 length is 16 residues. Per the germline V gene, CDR1 is SGHAT and CDR2 is FQNNGV. V gave up 5 bases and J gave up 7 bases; unmatched junction bases: 16. The CDR3 DNA is TGTGCCAGCAGCCCCTCCAGGGGGTCATTGAGGAGTGAAGCTTTCTTT. Amino acid sequence: CASSPSRGSLRSEAFF. The full variable domain, its missing parts supplied by reference TRBV11-2 and TRBJ1-1, is EAGVAQSPRYKIIEKRQSVAFWCNPISGHATLYWYQQILGQGPKLLIQFQNNGVVDDSQLPKDRFSAERLKGVDSTLKIQPAKLEDSAVYLCASSPSRGSLRSEAFFGQGTRLTVV.

The CDR3 loop is CASSPRYFYDTRELFF. Written as DNA, the CDR3 is TGTGCCAGCAGCCCCCGATATTTTTACGACACAAGGGAGCTGTTTTTT. The gene calls are TRBV11-3 and TRBJ2-2; no reliable D call. The V and J ends lost 5 bases and 9 bases respectively, with 22 bases between them. Germline V gene sequence: CDR1 SGHNT, CDR2 YENEEA. The CDR3 has 16 residues.

This clonotype was seen only a few times. The germline gene is not matched at one end of the junction; a read error may be the cause. V is TRBV11-3 and J is TRBJ2-1; D might be TRBD2 (6 bases). This CDR3 has 16 residues. CDR1 SGHNT and CDR2 YENEEA come from the germline V gene. The CDR3 sequence: CTSSWGGVSPYNEQFF. The CDR3 region has the DNA TGTACCAGCAGCTGGGGCGGGGTTAGCCCCTACAATGAGCAGTTCTTC.

Worth noting for this clonotype: A read error may be the cause here, since a much bigger clone is one base away. This chain joins TRBV20-1 and TRBJ2-5; D call uncertain. Germline V gene sequence: CDR1 DFQATT, CDR2 SNEGSKA (reference sequence). V was cut by 6 bases and J by 1 base, with 9 bases left in between. The CDR3 covers 12 residues. CDR3 region: CSARRVQETQYF. The CDR3 coding sequence is TGCAGTGCCCGAAGAGTCCAAGAGACCCAGTACTTC.

As regards this clonotype: A much larger clone is a single base away; this may be a read error. This likely comes from a read error, as the CDR3 has no conserved phenylalanine or tryptophan at its end. This chain joins TRBV6-5 and TRBJ2-1, with D tentatively TRBD2 (6 bases). CDR3 length equals 14 residues. Germline loops: CDR1 MNHEY, CDR2 SVGAGI. Trimming cost V 2 bases and J 2 bases, with 7 bases left between them. This CDR3 reads CASSYERAYNEQFI. DNA of the CDR3: TGTGCCAGCAGTTACGAGCGGGCCTACAATGAGCAGTTCATC.

This clonotype was recorded many times. V gene TRBV4-2 combines with J gene TRBJ2-1; D is ambiguous. The V end lost 1 base, the J end lost 4 bases, and 8 bases lay between the germline ends. The CDR3 spans 14 residues. Germline V gene data show CDR1 as LGHNA and CDR2 as YNFKEQ. The CDR3 coding sequence is TGTGCCAGCAGCCAAGGCAGGCAATACAATGAGCAGTTCTTC. It is translated as CASSQGRQYNEQFF.

The genes are TRBV7-8 and TRBJ2-3, with 12 positions matching TRBD2. The CDR3 loop spans 17 amino acids. Germline V gene sequence: CDR1 SGHVS, CDR2 FQNEAQ. Trimming removed 5 bases from V and 2 bases from J; junction bases left unmatched: 8. This chain's CDR3 is CASSNPSSGRVTDTQYF. CDR3 nucleotide sequence: TGTGCCAGCAGCAATCCCTCTAGCGGGAGGGTCACAGATACGCAGTATTTT.

In regard to this clonotype: A clone one base away is much larger, so this may be a read error. The chain combines TRBV20-1 with TRBJ1-1; D gene uncertain. Per germline, CDR1 DFQATT and CDR2 SNEGSKA (reference sequence). The V gene lost 6 bases and the J gene lost 1 base, with 15 bases spanning the gap. The CDR3 length is 14 residues. CDR3 DNA sequence: TGCAGTGCCCCGCGTATATGGGAGAACACTGAAGCTTTCTTT. This gives the protein CSAPRIWENTEAFF.

Concerning this clonotype itself: The junction shows a germline mismatch at one end, possibly a read error. Written as DNA, the CDR3 is TGCAGTGCCAATACTCCACTAGCGGGACCCTACGATGAGCAGTTCTTC. It translates to CSANTPLAGPYDEQFF. This chain joins TRBV20-1 and TRBJ2-1; 10 nucleotides line up with TRBD2. Germline CDR1 reads DFQATT; CDR2 reads SNEGSKA (reference sequence). The CDR3 runs to 16 residues.

This clonotype occurred once. At one boundary the junction diverges from the germline segment, which might be a read error. This chain joins TRBV6-2 or TRBV6-3 and TRBJ2-7; the match to TRBD1 covers 9 bases. CDR1 MNHEY and CDR2 SVGEGT come from the germline V gene. The CDR3 spans 15 residues. The chain's CDR3 is CASSRPGQGEYEHYF. CDR3 coding DNA: TGTGCCAGCAGTAGACCGGGACAGGGAGAATACGAGCATTACTTC.

This chain connects TRBV12-3 or TRBV12-4 to TRBJ1-1, with unresolved D. The V end lost 6 bases, the J end lost 0 bases, and 11 bases lay between the germline ends. CDR3 length: 14 residues. The CDR3 nucleotides are TGTGCCAGCAGACTTGACCCGCTGAACACTGAAGCTTTCTTT. This sequence encodes CASRLDPLNTEAFF.

A word on this clonotype: The conserved phenylalanine or tryptophan normally closing the CDR3 is absent here, so this likely arose from a read error. CDR3 DNA: TGTGCCAGCAGCCCCAGGACTAGCCCTCTTGGTGGTAATGAGCAGTTCCTC. Translating it yields CASSPRTSPLGGNEQFL. The chain joins TRBV5-5 to TRBJ2-1, with TRBD2 matching 8 bases. Losses at the gene ends were 4 bases for V and 7 bases for J; bases not matched to a gene: 16. CDR3 length: 17 residues. In germline, CDR1 is SGHKS, CDR2 YYEKEE (reference sequence).

The rearrangement uses TRBV11-3 and TRBJ2-3; D call uncertain. Germline lookup yields CDR1 SGHNT and CDR2 YENEEA. The CDR3 is made up of 15 amino acids. The ends were cut back, 11 bases at V and 0 bases at J, with 18 bases in the middle. The DNA of the CDR3 is TGTGCCGGGTCACAGACGGATAGTAGCACAGATACGCAGTATTTT. Amino acids: CAGSQTDSSTDTQYF.

Of note for this clonotype: A much larger clone lies a single base off, so this may be a read error. This chain uses TRBV11-3 with TRBJ2-1, with D perhaps matching TRBD2 (5 bases). Germline values: CDR1 SGHNT, CDR2 YENEEA. V was trimmed by 2 bases and J by 10 bases, leaving 15 bases between them. This CDR3 is 14 amino acids long. Written as DNA, the CDR3 is TGTGCCAGCAGCTTAATTGTACCCCCTAGCGAGCAGTTCTTC. It yields the protein CASSLIVPPSEQFF.

A remark on this clonotype: One end of the junction fails to match germline, which may point to a read error. The chain uses TRBV6-2 or TRBV6-3 and TRBJ2-7; D perhaps matches TRBD2 (6 bases). The V gene's germline CDR1 is MNHEY and CDR2 SVGEGT. The CDR3 consists of 17 residues. CDR3 protein: CASSSIPAYRGSYEQYF. Here the CDR3 DNA reads TGTGCCAGCAGTTCCATACCCGCTTATCGGGGGTCCTACGAACAGTACTTC.

In regard to this clonotype: Relative to the germline gene, one junction end is altered; a read error may explain this. The chain links TRBV5-5 to TRBJ1-1, with D uncertain. The CDR3 is made up of 12 amino acids. The germline gives CDR1 SGHKS, CDR2 YYEKEE (reference sequence). The CDR3 bases are TGTGCCAGCAGCTTGGGGCTCCGAGAGGCTTTGTTT. Translated, it gives CASSLGLREALF.

The sample holds many counts of this clonotype. The gene calls are TRBV29-1 and TRBJ1-4; the D gene is possibly TRBD1 (5 bases). The V gene's germline CDR1 is SQVTM and CDR2 ANQGSEA. Trimming took 6 bases from V and 8 from J, leaving 13 bases between them. This CDR3 is built from 12 residues. For the CDR3, the DNA is TGCAGCGTCCTGGACAATTCAGAAAAACTGTTTTTT. Translating it yields CSVLDNSEKLFF.

A remark on this clonotype: A read error may account for a junction end that differs from germline. CDR3: CASSLTVAEDISNQSQHF. CDR3 DNA: TGTGCCAGCAGCTTGACCGTCGCAGAAGATATTAGCAATCAGTCCCAGCATTTT. The chain is built from TRBV5-6 and TRBJ1-5; D unclear. This CDR3 contains 18 residues. The germline CDR1 and CDR2 sequences are SGHDT and YYEEEE. The variable domain in full, completed from reference TRBV5-6 and TRBJ1-5, reads DAGVTQSPTHLIKTRGQQVTLRCSPKSGHDTVSWYQQALGQGPQFIFQYYEEEERQRGNFPDRFSGHQFPNYSSELNVNALLLGDSALYLCASSLTVAEDISNQSQHFGDGTRLSIL.

On this clonotype itself: Mismatch with germline at one junction end may stem from a read error. V is TRBV12-3 or TRBV12-4 and J is TRBJ2-5, with TRBD2 as a possible D gene (6 bases). The CDR3 sequence is 13 residues long. CDR3 in DNA: TGTGTCAGCAGTTTGTGGGGCGGGGAGACCCATTACTTT. Its translation is CVSSLWGGETHYF.

This clonotype was counted only a few times. V usage is TRBV20-1 and J usage is TRBJ1-2; TRBD1 agrees at 9 bases. The CDR3 is made up of 15 amino acids. The germline V gene encodes CDR1 DFQATT and CDR2 SNEGSKA (reference sequence). V lost 7 bases and J lost 6; bases outside the gene matches: 15. CDR3 residues: CSGRGFRDRANGYTF. The CDR3 DNA sequence: TGCAGTGGTAGGGGTTTCCGGGACAGGGCCAATGGCTACACCTTC.